This record looks at one T cell receptor (beta chain) sequence and its context. Its cognate antigen is unknown. In the original analysis: As immunoSEQ supplied junction-only sequences (without quality scores), filtering differed. Generated by immunoSEQ multiplex PCR, the TCRdb table keeps only in-frame clones and is missing some. V and J calls and clone size follow that table, whereas D and trimming were derived from the DNA. The repertoire holds some 2.1 million clones, over 85% seen once, with more than 1.5% in the top ten. V lost 2 bases, J lost 1 base, and 9 bases lay in between. The CDR3 has 14 residues. Germline V gene lookup returns CDR1 SGDLS and CDR2 YYNGEE. CD45RO-negative, CCR7-selected cells formed the naive CD8 fraction, which excluded terminally differentiated effector memory CD45RA+ cells. The source of the sample is a study of shared clonotypes between healthy human individuals. Study observations and caveats: Rarefaction curves obtained for sorted subsets showed sequencing incomplete despite large depth.

Source material: naive CD8+ T cells from PBMCs. The chain uses TRBV9 and TRBJ1-1, with no clear D. This TCR was sampled from a man younger than 30 in good health. Some clones in this sample may be carry-over from other donors' samples. In DNA, the CDR3 is TGTGCCAGCAGCGTGTCCAGGACGAACACTGAAGCTTTCTTT. Translation gives CASSVSRTNTEAFF.